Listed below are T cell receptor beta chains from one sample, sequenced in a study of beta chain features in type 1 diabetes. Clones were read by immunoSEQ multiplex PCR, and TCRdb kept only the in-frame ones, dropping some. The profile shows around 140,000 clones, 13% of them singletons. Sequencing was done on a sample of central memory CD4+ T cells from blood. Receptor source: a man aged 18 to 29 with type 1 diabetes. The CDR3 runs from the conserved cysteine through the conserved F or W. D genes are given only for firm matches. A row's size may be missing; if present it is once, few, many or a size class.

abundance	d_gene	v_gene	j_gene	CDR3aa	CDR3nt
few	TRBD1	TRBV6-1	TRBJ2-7	CASSEALGQGVLYEQYF	TGTGCCAGCAGTGAAGCGTTGGGACAGGGGGTCCTCTACGAGCAGTACTTC
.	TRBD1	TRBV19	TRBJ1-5	CASLGQETSNQPQHF	TGTGCCAGTCTCGGACAGGAGACTAGCAATCAGCCCCAGCATTTT
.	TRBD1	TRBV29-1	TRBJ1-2	CSVDTAGQGIYGYTF	TGCAGCGTTGATACCGCGGGACAGGGAATCTATGGCTACACCTTC
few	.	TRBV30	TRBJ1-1	CAWSETGPVGTEAFF	TGTGCCTGGAGTGAGACGGGCCCGGTAGGTACTGAAGCTTTCTTT
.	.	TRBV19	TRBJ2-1	CASSISGYNEQFF	TGTGCCAGTAGTATATCCGGTTACAATGAGCAGTTCTTC
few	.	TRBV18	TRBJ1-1	CASSLLGGNTEAFF	TGTGCCAGCTCACTCCTGGGAGGGAACACTGAAGCTTTCTTT
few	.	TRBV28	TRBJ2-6	CASSPSSGANVLTF	TGTGCCAGCAGCCCTTCCTCTGGGGCCAACGTCCTGACTTTC
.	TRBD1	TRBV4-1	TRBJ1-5	CASSQDRRDRAFHF	TGCGCCAGCAGCCAAGATCGTAGGGACAGAGCTTTCCATTTT
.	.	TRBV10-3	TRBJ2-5	CATKDDASQETQYF	TGTGCCACCAAGGACGACGCATCCCAAGAGACCCAGTACTTC
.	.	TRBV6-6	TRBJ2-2	CATCRTANTGELFF	TGTGCCACCTGCAGGACAGCGAACACCGGGGAGCTGTTTTTT
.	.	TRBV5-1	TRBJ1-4	CASSLPGAEKLFF	TGCGCCAGCAGCTTACCGGGGGCCGAAAAACTGTTTTTT
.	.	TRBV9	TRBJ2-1	CASGGLADRDNEQFF	TGTGCCAGCGGGGGTTTGGCAGATCGGGACAATGAGCAGTTCTTC
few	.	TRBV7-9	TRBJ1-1	CATIRAFDTEAFF	TGTGCCACCATCAGGGCTTTTGACACTGAAGCTTTCTTT
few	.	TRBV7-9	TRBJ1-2	CASSLGRDRGYTF	TGTGCCAGCAGCTTAGGCAGGGATAGAGGCTACACCTTC
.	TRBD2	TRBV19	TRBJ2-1	CASSISGVAGGYNEQFF	TGTGCCAGTAGTATCTCCGGGGTAGCGGGAGGCTACAATGAGCAGTTCTTC
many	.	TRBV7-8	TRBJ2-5	CASSRGRGAQETQYF	TGTGCCAGCAGCAGGGGCCGCGGGGCCCAAGAGACCCAGTACTTC
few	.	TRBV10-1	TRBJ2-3	CASSESPRADTQYF	TGCGCCAGCAGTGAGTCGCCTAGGGCAGATACGCAGTATTTT
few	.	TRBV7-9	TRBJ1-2	CASSLEFKGSYGYTF	TGTGCCAGCAGCTTAGAGTTTAAGGGGTCCTATGGCTACACCTTC
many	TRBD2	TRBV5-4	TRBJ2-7	CASSLEYGTSDEQYF	TGTGCCAGCAGCTTGGAGTATGGGACTAGCGACGAGCAGTACTTC
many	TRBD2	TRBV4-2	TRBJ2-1	CASSQDGSGDNEQFF	TGTGCCAGCAGCCAAGATGGTAGCGGGGACAATGAGCAGTTCTTC